This T cell receptor (beta chain) was documented in a study of cytomegalovirus exposure and HLA in healthy donors. CDR3 length equals 12 residues. The V end lost 5 bases, the J end lost 6 bases, and 11 bases lay between the germline ends. Germline lookup yields CDR1 GTSNPN and CDR2 SVGIG (reference sequence). PCR used 60 Vbeta primers and 13 Jbeta primers. In the original processing: Later analysis identified tens of millions of unique TCR beta chains, about 10 million shared. This table comes from immunoSEQ multiplex PCR, and its TCRdb copy is limited to in-frame clones, with some not included. V and J calls and clone size are given by that table; D and trimming were obtained from the DNA. The repertoire holds some 150,000 clones, with under 75% as singletons. With respect to this clone: The antigen is unknown.

Study findings and constraints: An analysis done earlier found most TCR beta V segments productive about 90% or about 30% of the time. V- and J-gene trimming of TCR beta was linked (in a later analysis) to a missense DCLRE1C variant.

The specimen sequenced was PBMCs. The sequence was obtained from a woman aged 60-70 years in good health and CMV-seropositive. The chain recombines TRBV30 with TRBJ2-1; TRBD1 is a possible D gene (5 bases). This chain's CDR3 is CAWSIGANEQFF. For the CDR3, the DNA is TGTGCCTGGTCAATAGGGGCCAATGAGCAGTTCTTC.